Each of the 22 T cell receptor beta chains below was sequenced from the same sample in a study of cytomegalovirus exposure and HLA in healthy donors. 60 Vbeta and 13 Jbeta primers were used in PCR. Using immunoSEQ multiplex PCR, the repertoire was profiled, and TCRdb retains in-frame clones only, with some absent. This table holds hundreds of thousands of clones, about 89% found once. Input material: PBMCs. Receptors originate from a young woman in good health and CMV-seronegative.

Regarding this clone: This sample also contains other DNA sequences that code for the same CDR3. The rearrangement links TRBV18 to TRBJ2-7; TRBD2 might be the D (6 bases). The CDR3 sequence is 13 residues long. The germline gives CDR1 KGHSH, CDR2 LQKENI. The germline V and J ends were trimmed by 3 bases and 0 bases, with 6 bases remaining between them. The DNA for the CDR3 is TGTGCCAGCTCACCCGGGAGCTCCTACGAGCAGTACTTC. Residues: CASSPGSSYEQYF.

The V gene is TRBV7-3, the J gene TRBJ2-1, with 7 bases aligning to TRBD2. This CDR3 spans 15 amino acids. Germline V gene sequence: CDR1 SGHTA, CDR2 FQGTGA. With V trimmed by 2 bases and J by 4 bases, 5 bases remained unmatched. For the CDR3, the DNA is TGTGCCAGCAGCTTAGGCGGGAGCCAATACAATGAGCAGTTCTTC. Its protein product is CASSLGGSQYNEQFF.

The chain couples TRBV4-1 to TRBJ1-1; 7 bases align to TRBD1. V lost 1 base and J lost 4; bases outside the gene matches: 3. This CDR3 has 14 amino acids. The germline V gene has CDR1 MGHRA and CDR2 YSYEKL. The CDR3 protein is CASSQGRGRTEAFF. CDR3 coding DNA: TGCGCCAGCAGCCAAGGGAGGGGGCGCACTGAAGCTTTCTTT.

J is TRBJ1-4 and V is TRBV5-4; a weak D match, TRBD1 (5 bases). The CDR3 length is 14 residues. The V and J ends lost 7 bases and 8 bases respectively, with 18 bases between them. Per the germline V gene, CDR1 is SGHNT and CDR2 is YYREEE (reference sequence). The CDR3 is CASHRAGSLEKLFF. The CDR3 bases are TGTGCCAGCCACCGGGCAGGGTCATTGGAAAAACTGTTTTTT.

This clone was detected only a few times. The chain combines TRBV25-1 with TRBJ2-5; 10 bases are a match to TRBD1. There are 13 residues in the CDR3. Germline V CDR1 and CDR2: MGHDK, SYGVNS. The V and J ends lost 4 bases and 6 bases, in that order; junction bases with no gene match: 2. CDR3 coding DNA: TGTGCCAGCAGTGTGGGACAGGGGCAGACCCAGTACTTC. This sequence encodes CASSVGQGQTQYF.

The chain joins TRBV6-1 to TRBJ1-3; D is perhaps TRBD1 (5 bases). Germline CDR1 reads MNHNS; CDR2 reads SASEGT. Trimming removed 6 bases from V and 7 bases from J, with 10 bases in between. The CDR3 runs 12 residues. CDR3 protein: CASRFGGNTIYF. CDR3 nucleotides: TGTGCCAGCAGGTTCGGGGGGAACACCATATATTTT.

The chain combines TRBV19 with TRBJ1-2; a weak D match, TRBD1 (5 bases). The V gene lost 10 bases and the J gene lost 6 bases, with 15 bases spanning the gap. This CDR3 has 12 residues. Germline V gene data show CDR1 as LNHDA and CDR2 as SQIVND (reference sequence). The DNA of the CDR3 is TGTGCCACCACCAGTTGGACACATGGCTACACCTTC. Amino acids: CATTSWTHGYTF. The full variable domain, with the rest looked up from reference TRBV19 and TRBJ1-2, is DGGITQSPKYLFRKEGQNVTLSCEQNLNHDAMYWYRQDPGQGLRLIYYSQIVNDFQKGDIAEGYSVSREKKESFPLTVTSAQKNPTAFYLCATTSWTHGYTFGSGTRLTVV.

The rearrangement uses TRBV9 and TRBJ2-7; possibly TRBD2 for D (6 bases). V dropped 1 base and J dropped 3 bases, with 11 bases sitting between them. The CDR3 length is 14 residues. Germline V gives CDR1 SGDLS, CDR2 YYNGEE. The CDR3 DNA sequence: TGTGCCAGCAGCGTACATAGCGGTTACTACGAGCAGTACTTC. Its protein product is CASSVHSGYYEQYF.

This chain links TRBV5-1 with TRBJ1-2; possibly TRBD1 for D (6 bases). V lost 3 bases, J lost 6 bases, and 15 bases lay in between. The CDR3 runs 14 residues. CDR1 and CDR2 from the germline V gene are SGHRS and YFSETQ. CDR3 amino acids: CASSSAQGQDGYTF. CDR3 in DNA: TGCGCCAGCAGCTCCGCGCAGGGGCAGGATGGCTACACCTTC.

The rearrangement uses TRBV5-1 and TRBJ2-2, with 10 bases matching TRBD2. Germline V gene data show CDR1 as SGHRS and CDR2 as YFSETQ. The CDR3 has 15 amino acids. Losses at the gene ends were 9 bases for V and 1 base for J; bases not matched to a gene: 6. The CDR3 sequence: CATRGLAENTGELFF. The CDR3 DNA is TGCGCCACCCGAGGACTAGCGGAGAACACCGGGGAGCTGTTTTTT.

The rearrangement links TRBV7-4 to TRBJ1-4; D not certain. This CDR3 has 14 residues. V dropped 3 bases and J dropped 0 bases, with 5 bases sitting between them. Germline values: CDR1 SGHVT, CDR2 SQSDAQ. The CDR3 DNA sequence: TGTGCCAGCAGCTTTACACCAACTAATGAAAAACTGTTTTTT. It encodes CASSFTPTNEKLFF.

This chain connects TRBV10-2 to TRBJ2-6; the D gene is possibly TRBD1 (6 bases). The CDR3 extends over 17 amino acids. V was clipped by 7 bases and J by 0 bases, with 16 bases between them. Germline V gene data show CDR1 as WSHSY and CDR2 as SAAADI. CDR3 in amino acids: CASTPLDSLSGANVLTF. CDR3 sequence (DNA): TGCGCCAGCACCCCACTGGACAGCCTCTCTGGGGCCAACGTCCTGACTTTC.

This chain links TRBV18 with TRBJ1-2, with D hard to call. Germline CDR1 reads KGHSH; CDR2 reads LQKENI. Trimming removed 4 bases from V and 7 bases from J, with 25 bases in between. The CDR3 is 17 residues long. In nucleotides, the CDR3 is TGTGCCAGCTCACAATCCACAGAACCGTCTCTACCATCTGGCTACACCTTC. This translates into CASSQSTEPSLPSGYTF.

The chain has TRBV9 and TRBJ2-1, with TRBD2 as a possible D gene (6 bases). This CDR3 has 16 amino acids. Trimming removed 0 bases at V and 1 base at J, with 11 bases between. Germline V gene lookup returns CDR1 SGDLS and CDR2 YYNGEE. CDR3 sequence (DNA): TGTGCCAGCAGCGTAGCCATGGGGGGTTCCTACAATGAGCAGTTCTTC. The encoded protein is CASSVAMGGSYNEQFF.

The chain combines TRBV4-1 with TRBJ2-3; D is unresolved. CDR1 and CDR2 (germline): MGHRA, YSYEKL. CDR3 size: 17 residues. Trimming removed 1 base at V and 1 base at J, with 15 bases between. In nucleotides, the CDR3 is TGCGCCAGCAGCCAAGCTGTTCTATTCGCCGGCACAGATACGCAGTATTTT. It encodes CASSQAVLFAGTDTQYF.

The J gene is TRBJ2-1, the V gene TRBV7-2; TRBD2 agrees at 11 bases. V trimming: 0 bases; J trimming: 5 bases; junction bases outside the gene matches: 12. In germline, CDR1 is SGHTA, CDR2 FQGNSA. This CDR3 comprises 19 residues. CDR3 protein: CASSLALGASGGKDNEQFF. The CDR3 nucleotides are TGTGCCAGCAGCTTAGCGCTTGGGGCTAGCGGGGGGAAAGACAATGAGCAGTTCTTC.

The genes are TRBV4-3 and TRBJ2-7; 8 bases align to TRBD1. J gave up 6 bases and V 1 base, and 11 bases lay outside the gene matches. The CDR3 loop spans 16 amino acids. Looked up from germline, CDR1 is LGHNA and CDR2 is YSLEER. The CDR3 bases are TGCGCCAGCAGCCAAGGGACAGGGTTGGAGTTATCCGAGCAGTACTTC. Its translation is CASSQGTGLELSEQYF.

The chain couples TRBV5-4 to TRBJ2-3; D possibly corresponds to TRBD1 (6 bases). CDR3 length: 16 residues. V lost 2 bases to trimming and J lost 2 bases, with 15 bases between them. Germline values: CDR1 SGHNT, CDR2 YYREEE (reference sequence). In DNA, the CDR3 is TGTGCCAGCAGCTTCTGGGACAACGGAGTCACAGATACGCAGTATTTT. It encodes CASSFWDNGVTDTQYF.

The chain links TRBV9 to TRBJ2-7; tentative D call: TRBD1 (6 bases). Germline assignment: CDR1 SGDLS and CDR2 YYNGEE. V lost 0 bases and J lost 6, with 13 bases in between. The CDR3 covers 14 residues. Written as DNA, the CDR3 is TGTGCCAGCAGCGTAGTAGGGGGATCGGTCGAGCAGTACTTC. It is translated as CASSVVGGSVEQYF.

The chain is built from TRBV4-2 and TRBJ2-3; TRBD2 matches 9 bases. From germline, CDR1 is LGHNA and CDR2 YNFKEQ. The J segment lost 5 bases and the V segment lost 4 bases, leaving 13 bases of the junction unmatched. CDR3 size: 17 residues. Here the CDR3 reads CASSPLDLAGDLDTQYF. The CDR3, as DNA: TGTGCCAGCAGCCCGCTGGATTTAGCGGGAGACCTAGATACGCAGTATTTT.

V usage is TRBV6-5 and J usage is TRBJ2-5; TRBD2 is a possible D gene (6 bases). The J call may be faulty, since TRBJ2-7 better matches the DNA end. The germline gives CDR1 MNHEY, CDR2 SVGAGI. The CDR3 covers 15 residues. The CDR3 region has the DNA TGTGCCAGCAGCAAAGAGGGACTCCTTAACTACGAGCAGTACTTC. This gives the protein CASSKEGLLNYEQYF.

The chain combines TRBV10-1 with TRBJ2-7, with TRBD1 as a possible D gene (7 bases). Germline-derived CDR1 and CDR2 are WNHNN and SYGVQD (reference sequence). V dropped 4 bases and J dropped 6 bases, with 10 bases sitting between them. The CDR3 sequence is 12 residues long. The CDR3 is CASSAGGSEQYF. The CDR3 nucleotides are TGCGCCAGCAGTGCAGGGGGGAGCGAGCAGTACTTC.